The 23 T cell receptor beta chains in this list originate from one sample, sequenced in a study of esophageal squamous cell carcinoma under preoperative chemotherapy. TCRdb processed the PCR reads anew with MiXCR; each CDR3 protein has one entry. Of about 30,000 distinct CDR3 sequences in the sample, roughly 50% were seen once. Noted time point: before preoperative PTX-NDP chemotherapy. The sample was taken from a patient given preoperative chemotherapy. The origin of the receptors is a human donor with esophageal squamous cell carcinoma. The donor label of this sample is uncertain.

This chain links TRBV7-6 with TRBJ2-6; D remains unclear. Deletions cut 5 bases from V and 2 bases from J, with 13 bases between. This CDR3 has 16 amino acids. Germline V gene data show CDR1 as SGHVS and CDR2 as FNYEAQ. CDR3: CASSPASPAGANVLTF. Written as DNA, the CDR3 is TGTGCCAGCAGCCCTGCGAGTCCTGCTGGGGCCAACGTCCTGACTTTC.

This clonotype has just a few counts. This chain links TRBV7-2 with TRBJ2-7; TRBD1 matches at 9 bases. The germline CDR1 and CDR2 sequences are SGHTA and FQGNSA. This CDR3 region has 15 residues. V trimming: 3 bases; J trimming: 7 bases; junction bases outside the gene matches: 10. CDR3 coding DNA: TGTGCCAGCAGCTTGACCGGGACAGGGTGGGAGGAGCAGTACTTC. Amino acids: CASSLTGTGWEEQYF.

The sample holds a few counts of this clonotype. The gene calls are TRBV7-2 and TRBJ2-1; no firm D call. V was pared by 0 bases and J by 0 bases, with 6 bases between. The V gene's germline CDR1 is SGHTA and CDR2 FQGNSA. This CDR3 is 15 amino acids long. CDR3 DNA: TGTGCCAGCAGCTTAGCACTGGACTCCTACAATGAGCAGTTCTTC. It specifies CASSLALDSYNEQFF. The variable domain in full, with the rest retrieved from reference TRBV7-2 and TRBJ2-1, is GAGVSQSPSNKVTEKGKDVELRCDPISGHTALYWYRQSLGQGLEFLIYFQGNSAPDKSGLPSDRFSAERTGGSVSTLTIQRTQQEDSAVYLCASSLALDSYNEQFFGPGTRLTVL.

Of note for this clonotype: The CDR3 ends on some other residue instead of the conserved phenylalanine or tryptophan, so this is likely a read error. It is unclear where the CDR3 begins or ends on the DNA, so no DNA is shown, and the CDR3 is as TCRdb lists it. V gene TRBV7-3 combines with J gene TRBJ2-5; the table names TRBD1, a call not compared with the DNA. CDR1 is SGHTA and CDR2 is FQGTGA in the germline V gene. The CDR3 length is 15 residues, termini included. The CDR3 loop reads CASSLSGTNQETQFL.

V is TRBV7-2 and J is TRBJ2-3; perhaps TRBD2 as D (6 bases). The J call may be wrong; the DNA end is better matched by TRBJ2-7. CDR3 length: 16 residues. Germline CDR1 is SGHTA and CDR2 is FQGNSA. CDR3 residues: CASSPPGVRATDTQYF. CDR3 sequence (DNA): TGTGCCAGCAGCCCACCGGGGGTGAGAGCCACAGACACGCAGTACTTC.

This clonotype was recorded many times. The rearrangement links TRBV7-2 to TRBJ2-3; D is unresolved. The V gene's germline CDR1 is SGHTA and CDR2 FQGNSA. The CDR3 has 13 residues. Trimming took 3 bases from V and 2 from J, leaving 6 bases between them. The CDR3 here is CASSFGLTDTQYF. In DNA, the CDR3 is TGTGCCAGCAGCTTTGGGCTCACAGATACGCAGTATTTT.

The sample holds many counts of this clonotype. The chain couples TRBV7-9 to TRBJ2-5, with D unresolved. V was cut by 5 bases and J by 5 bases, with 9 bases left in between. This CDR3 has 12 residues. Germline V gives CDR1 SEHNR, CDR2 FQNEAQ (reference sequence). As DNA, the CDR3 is TGTGCCAGCAGCCCTACTATGGAGACCCAGTACTTC. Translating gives CASSPTMETQYF.

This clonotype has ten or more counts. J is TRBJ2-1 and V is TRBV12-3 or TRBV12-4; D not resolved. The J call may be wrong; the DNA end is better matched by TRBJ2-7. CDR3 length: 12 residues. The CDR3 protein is CASSSQRYEQYF. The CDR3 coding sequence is TGTGCCAGCAGTTCACAGAGATACGAGCAGTACTTC.

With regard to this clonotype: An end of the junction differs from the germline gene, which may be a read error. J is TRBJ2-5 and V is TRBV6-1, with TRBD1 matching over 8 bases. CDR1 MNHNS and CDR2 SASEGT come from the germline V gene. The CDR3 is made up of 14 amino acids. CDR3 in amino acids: CASSALDREETRFF. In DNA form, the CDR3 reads TGTGCCAGCAGTGCCCTGGACAGGGAAGAGACCCGATTCTTC.

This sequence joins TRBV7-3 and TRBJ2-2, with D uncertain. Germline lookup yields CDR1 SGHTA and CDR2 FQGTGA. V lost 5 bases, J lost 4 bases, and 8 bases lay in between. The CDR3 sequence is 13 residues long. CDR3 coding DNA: TGTGCCAGCAGCCCCTCCAGCACCGGGGAGCTGTTTTTT. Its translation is CASSPSSTGELFF.

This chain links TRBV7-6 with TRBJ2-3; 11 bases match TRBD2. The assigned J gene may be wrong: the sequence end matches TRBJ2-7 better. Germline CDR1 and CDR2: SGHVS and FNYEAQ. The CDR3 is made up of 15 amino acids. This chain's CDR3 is CASSSRLAGPNEQYF. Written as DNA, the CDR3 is TGTGCCAGCAGCTCCCGACTAGCGGGGCCCAATGAGCAGTACTTC.

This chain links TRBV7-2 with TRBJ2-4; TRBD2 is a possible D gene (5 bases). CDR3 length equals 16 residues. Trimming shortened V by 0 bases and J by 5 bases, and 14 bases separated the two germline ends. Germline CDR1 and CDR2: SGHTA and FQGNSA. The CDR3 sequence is CASSLAGRRAQNIQYF. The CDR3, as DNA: TGTGCCAGCAGCTTAGCCGGGCGGCGGGCCCAAAACATTCAGTACTTC. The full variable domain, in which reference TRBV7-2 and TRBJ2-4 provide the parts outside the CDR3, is GAGVSQSPSNKVTEKGKDVELRCDPISGHTALYWYRQSLGQGLEFLIYFQGNSAPDKSGLPSDRFSAERTGGSVSTLTIQRTQQEDSAVYLCASSLAGRRAQNIQYFGAGTRLSVL.

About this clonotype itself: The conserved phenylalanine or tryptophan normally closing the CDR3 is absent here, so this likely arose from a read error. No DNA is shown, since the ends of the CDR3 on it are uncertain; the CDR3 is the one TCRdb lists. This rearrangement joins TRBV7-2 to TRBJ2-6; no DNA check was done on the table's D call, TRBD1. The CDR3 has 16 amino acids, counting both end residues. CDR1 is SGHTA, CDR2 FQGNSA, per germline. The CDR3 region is CASSPPGTGNIQYFGA.

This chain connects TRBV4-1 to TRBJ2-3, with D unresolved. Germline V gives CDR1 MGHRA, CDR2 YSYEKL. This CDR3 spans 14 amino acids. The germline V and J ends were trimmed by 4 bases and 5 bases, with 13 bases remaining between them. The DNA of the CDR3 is TGCGCCAGCAGCCGAGAGGCTCAGGAAGATACGCAGTATTTT. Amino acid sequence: CASSREAQEDTQYF.

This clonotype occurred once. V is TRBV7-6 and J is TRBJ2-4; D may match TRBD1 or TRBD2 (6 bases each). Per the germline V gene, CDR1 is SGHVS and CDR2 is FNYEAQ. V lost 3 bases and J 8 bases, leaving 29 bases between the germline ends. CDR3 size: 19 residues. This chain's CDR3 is CASSLGAGIGGRAQDIQYF. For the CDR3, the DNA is TGTGCCAGCAGCTTGGGTGCGGGCATCGGGGGCCGAGCCCAAGACATTCAGTACTTC. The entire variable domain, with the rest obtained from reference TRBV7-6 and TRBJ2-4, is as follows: GAGVSQSPRYKVTKRGQDVALRCDPISGHVSLYWYRQALGQGPEFLTYFNYEAQQDKSGLPNDRFSAERPEGSISTLTIQRTEQRDSAMYRCASSLGAGIGGRAQDIQYFGAGTRLSVL.

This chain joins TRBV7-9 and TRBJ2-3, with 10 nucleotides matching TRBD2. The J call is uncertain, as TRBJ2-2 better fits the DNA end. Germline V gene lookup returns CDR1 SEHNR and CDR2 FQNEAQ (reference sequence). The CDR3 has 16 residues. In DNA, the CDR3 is TGTGCCAGCACCGAAGGACTAGCGGAAAACACAGAGACGCTGTTTTTT. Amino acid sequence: CASTEGLAENTETLFF.

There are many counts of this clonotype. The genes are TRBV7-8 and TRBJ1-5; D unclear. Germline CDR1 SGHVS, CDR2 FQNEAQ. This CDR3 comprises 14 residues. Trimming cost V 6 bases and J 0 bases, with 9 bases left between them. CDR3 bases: TGTGCCAGCAGACTGGGGAGTAGCAATCAGCCCCAGCATTTT. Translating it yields CASRLGSSNQPQHF.

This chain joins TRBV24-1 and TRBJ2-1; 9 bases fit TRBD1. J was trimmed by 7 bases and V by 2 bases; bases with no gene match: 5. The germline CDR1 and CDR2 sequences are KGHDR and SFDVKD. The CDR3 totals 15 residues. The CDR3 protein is CATSDSPDRGNEQFF. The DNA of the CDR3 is TGTGCCACCAGTGATTCCCCAGACAGGGGGAATGAGCAGTTCTTC.

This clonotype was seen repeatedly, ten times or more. CDR3: CASRVGQGNSPLHF. CDR3 coding DNA: TGTGCCAGCAGGGTGGGACAGGGGAATTCACCCCTCCACTTT. The V and J genes are TRBV12-3 or TRBV12-4 and TRBJ1-6, with 10 nucleotides matching TRBD1. The J segment lost 7 bases and the V segment lost 6 bases, leaving 3 bases of the junction unmatched. This CDR3 region has 14 residues.

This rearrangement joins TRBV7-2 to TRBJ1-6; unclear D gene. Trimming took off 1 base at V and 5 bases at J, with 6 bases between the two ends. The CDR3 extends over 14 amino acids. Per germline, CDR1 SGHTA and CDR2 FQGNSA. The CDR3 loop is CASSLGTDNSPLHF. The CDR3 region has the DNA TGTGCCAGCAGCTTAGGGACGGATAATTCACCCCTCCACTTT.

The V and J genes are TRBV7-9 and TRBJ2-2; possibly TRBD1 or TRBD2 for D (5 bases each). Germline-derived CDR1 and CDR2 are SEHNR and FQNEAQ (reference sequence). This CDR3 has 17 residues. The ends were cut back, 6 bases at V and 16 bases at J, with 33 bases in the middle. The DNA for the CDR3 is TGTGCCAGCAGTCAAAGTGGCCGGGCTGTGAGCACCGGGGCGCAGTTTTTT. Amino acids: CASSQSGRAVSTGAQFF.

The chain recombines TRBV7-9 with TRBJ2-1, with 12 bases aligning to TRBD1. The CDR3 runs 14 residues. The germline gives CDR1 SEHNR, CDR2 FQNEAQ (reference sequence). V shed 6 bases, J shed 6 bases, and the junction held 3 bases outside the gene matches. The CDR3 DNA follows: TGTGCCAGCAGACCGGGACAGGGGGCCAATGAGCAGTTCTTC. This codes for CASRPGQGANEQFF.

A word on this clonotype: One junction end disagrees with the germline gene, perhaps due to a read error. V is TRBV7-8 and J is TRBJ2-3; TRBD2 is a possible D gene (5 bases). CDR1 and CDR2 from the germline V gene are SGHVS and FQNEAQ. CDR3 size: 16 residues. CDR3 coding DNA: TGTGCCAGCAGCGCCGGCGCGGGCTTTAGCCCAGATACGCAGTACTTT. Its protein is CASSAGAGFSPDTQYF.